A selection of T cell receptor beta chains follows, all from one sample in a study of T-cell memory formation after mild COVID-19. TCRdb re-derived calls from the 5' RACE reads in MiXCR, one entry per CDR3 protein. Seen here are about 260,000 distinct CDR3 sequences, 15% to 20% observed once, and the top ten hold around 23%. Sequencing was done on a sample of PBMCs or a T cell subset sorted from them (not recorded which). The receptors come from a man aged 18 to 29 who had mild COVID-19 (a few samples of this study predate the infection). Cell type and time point are not known. The CDR3 runs from the conserved cysteine through the conserved F or W. The D gene is left open where the match is weak. The size of a clone is reported for some rows only, either as once, few or many, or as a class for expanded clones.

CDR3 length: 14
V gene: TRBV20-1
J gene: TRBJ2-6
clone size: -
D gene: TRBD1
CDR3 DNA: TGCAGTGCCAGACAGGGGAATGGGGCCAACGTCCTGACTTTC
CDR3 protein: CSARQGNGANVLTF

CDR3 length: 15
V gene: TRBV20-1
J gene: TRBJ2-7
clone size: few
D gene: TRBD2
CDR3 DNA: TGCAGTGCTAGAGATGACGAAGCGGGGACCTACGAGCAGTACTTC
CDR3 protein: CSARDDEAGTYEQYF

CDR3 length: 19
V gene: TRBV11-3
J gene: TRBJ2-1
clone size: -
D gene: TRBD1
CDR3 DNA: TGTGCCAGCAGCTTAAAGGGTACCGGGACAGGGGGTGTCAACAATGAGCAGTTCTTC
CDR3 protein: CASSLKGTGTGGVNNEQFF

CDR3 length: 15
V gene: TRBV20-1
J gene: TRBJ2-2
clone size: -
D gene: -
CDR3 DNA: TGCAGTGCAACCCTAGGGGGGGCGCACACCGGGGAGCTGTTTTTT
CDR3 protein: CSATLGGAHTGELFF

CDR3 length: 13
V gene: TRBV20-1
J gene: TRBJ2-7
clone size: -
D gene: -
CDR3 DNA: TGCAGTGCTAGGGTCAGGTCGTCCTACGAGCAGTACTTC
CDR3 protein: CSARVRSSYEQYF

CDR3 length: 11
V gene: TRBV12-3/TRBV12-4
J gene: TRBJ2-3
clone size: many
D gene: -
CDR3 DNA: TGTGCCAGCAGCCGAACAGATACGCAGTATTTT
CDR3 protein: CASSRTDTQYF

CDR3 length: 11
V gene: TRBV20-1
J gene: TRBJ1-1
clone size: -
D gene: -
CDR3 DNA: TGCAGTGCTAGTCGCGCGGATGAAGCTTTCTTT
CDR3 protein: CSASRADEAFF

CDR3 length: 14
V gene: TRBV4-1
J gene: TRBJ2-7
clone size: many
D gene: TRBD1
CDR3 DNA: TGCGCCAGCAGCCTCTTGGGACAGGGGAACGAGCAGTACTTC
CDR3 protein: CASSLLGQGNEQYF

CDR3 length: 15
V gene: TRBV4-3
J gene: TRBJ2-3
clone size: -
D gene: -
CDR3 DNA: TGCGCCAGCAGCCAGGGACGGAGGAGCACAGATACGCAGTATTTT
CDR3 protein: CASSQGRRSTDTQYF

CDR3 length: 18
V gene: TRBV15
J gene: TRBJ1-1
clone size: -
D gene: -
CDR3 DNA: TGTGCCACCAGCAGAGGTGGGGACGAATTCGGGTTTAACACTGAAGCTTTCTTT
CDR3 protein: CATSRGGDEFGFNTEAFF

CDR3 length: 13
V gene: TRBV5-5
J gene: TRBJ1-2
clone size: few
D gene: -
CDR3 DNA: TGTGCCAGCAGCTTGGCCGGGGATGGAGGCTACACCTTC
CDR3 protein: CASSLAGDGGYTF

CDR3 length: 12
V gene: TRBV12-3/TRBV12-4
J gene: TRBJ1-2
clone size: many
D gene: -
CDR3 DNA: TGTGCCAGCAGTCTGGGTCTGGGGGTTGGTACCTTC
CDR3 protein: CASSLGLGVGTF

CDR3 length: 15
V gene: TRBV4-2
J gene: TRBJ1-2
clone size: -
D gene: TRBD1
CDR3 DNA: TGTGCCAGCAGCCTCCGACAGGGGGCTGAGTATGGCTACACCTTC
CDR3 protein: CASSLRQGAEYGYTF

CDR3 length: 14
V gene: TRBV5-1
J gene: TRBJ1-1
clone size: few
D gene: -
CDR3 DNA: TGCGCCAGCAGCTTGGACGGGGAGGGCACTGAAGCTTTCTTT
CDR3 protein: CASSLDGEGTEAFF

CDR3 length: 14
V gene: TRBV20-1
J gene: TRBJ2-5
clone size: few
D gene: TRBD2
CDR3 DNA: TGCACCATCCCTCCCGCGGGGGGCCAAGAGACCCAGTACTTC
CDR3 protein: CTIPPAGGQETQYF

CDR3 length: 12
V gene: TRBV10-3
J gene: TRBJ1-2
clone size: few
D gene: TRBD1
CDR3 DNA: TGTGCCATCAGTGAGACGCGGACAGGGGAGAACTTC
CDR3 protein: CAISETRTGENF

CDR3 length: 12
V gene: TRBV20-1
J gene: TRBJ2-5
clone size: -
D gene: TRBD2
CDR3 DNA: TGCAGTGCTACTAGCGGGGAAGAGACCCAGTACTTC
CDR3 protein: CSATSGEETQYF

CDR3 length: 14
V gene: TRBV5-1
J gene: TRBJ2-5
clone size: few
D gene: TRBD2
CDR3 DNA: TGCGCCAGCAGCCCCAATGGGGGGGTAGAGACCCAGTACTTC
CDR3 protein: CASSPNGGVETQYF

CDR3 length: 13
V gene: TRBV4-3
J gene: TRBJ2-7
clone size: few
D gene: -
CDR3 DNA: TGCGCCAGCAGCCAACGCAGAGCCTACGAGCAGTACTTC
CDR3 protein: CASSQRRAYEQYF

CDR3 length: 11
V gene: TRBV5-4
J gene: TRBJ2-5
clone size: -
D gene: -
CDR3 DNA: TGTGCCAGCAGCTTGTACCAGACCCAGTACTTC
CDR3 protein: CASSLYQTQYF

CDR3 length: 12
V gene: TRBV6-2/TRBV6-3
J gene: TRBJ2-7
clone size: -
D gene: -
CDR3 DNA: TGTGCCAGCAACTCCGATACCTACGAGCAGTACTTC
CDR3 protein: CASNSDTYEQYF

CDR3 length: 14
V gene: TRBV5-1
J gene: TRBJ1-5
clone size: -
D gene: -
CDR3 DNA: TGCGCCAGCAGCTTGCTCCCGTCGAATCAGCCCCAGCATTTT
CDR3 protein: CASSLLPSNQPQHF

CDR3 length: 15
V gene: TRBV4-1
J gene: TRBJ1-5
clone size: many
D gene: TRBD1
CDR3 DNA: TGCGCCAGCAGCCAAGATAGGGGGCCTAACTTTCCCCAGCATTTT
CDR3 protein: CASSQDRGPNFPQHF

CDR3 length: 16
V gene: TRBV5-1
J gene: TRBJ1-4
clone size: -
D gene: TRBD1
CDR3 DNA: TGCGCCAGCAGCCCCGCCGGGACAGGGGAGGAAGAAAAACTGTTTTTT
CDR3 protein: CASSPAGTGEEEKLFF

CDR3 length: 16
V gene: TRBV5-1
J gene: TRBJ1-6
clone size: many
D gene: TRBD1
CDR3 DNA: TGCGCCAGCAGCTCCCACCGGGACAGCTTTAATTCACCCCTCCACTTT
CDR3 protein: CASSSHRDSFNSPLHF

CDR3 length: 11
V gene: TRBV30
J gene: TRBJ1-1
clone size: few
D gene: -
CDR3 DNA: TGTGCCTGGAGCGACAGAACTGAAGCTTTCTTT
CDR3 protein: CAWSDRTEAFF